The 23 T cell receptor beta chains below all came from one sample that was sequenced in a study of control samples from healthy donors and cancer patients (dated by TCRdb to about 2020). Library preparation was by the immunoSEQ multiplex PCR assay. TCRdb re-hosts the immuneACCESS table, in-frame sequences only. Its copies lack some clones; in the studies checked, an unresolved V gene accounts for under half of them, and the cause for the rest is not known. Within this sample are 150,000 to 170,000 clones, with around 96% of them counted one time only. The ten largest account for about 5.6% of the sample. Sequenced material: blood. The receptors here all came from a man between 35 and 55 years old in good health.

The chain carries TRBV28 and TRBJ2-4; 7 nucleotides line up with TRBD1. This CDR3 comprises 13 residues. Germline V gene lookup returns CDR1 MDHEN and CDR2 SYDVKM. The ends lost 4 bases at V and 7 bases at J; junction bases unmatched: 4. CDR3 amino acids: CASSSQGQNIQYF. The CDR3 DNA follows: TGTGCCAGCAGTTCACAGGGACAGAACATTCAGTACTTC.

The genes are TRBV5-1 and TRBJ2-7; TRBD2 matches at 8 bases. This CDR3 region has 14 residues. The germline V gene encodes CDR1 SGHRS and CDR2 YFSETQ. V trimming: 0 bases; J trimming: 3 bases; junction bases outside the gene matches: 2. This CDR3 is CASSLAGRDYEQYF. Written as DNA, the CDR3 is TGCGCCAGCAGCTTGGCCGGGAGGGACTACGAGCAGTACTTC.

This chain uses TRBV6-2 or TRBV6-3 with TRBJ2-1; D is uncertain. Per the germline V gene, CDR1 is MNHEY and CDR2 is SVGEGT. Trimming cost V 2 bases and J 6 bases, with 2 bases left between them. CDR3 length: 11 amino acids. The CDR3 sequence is CASSYGNEQFF. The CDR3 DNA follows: TGTGCCAGCAGTTACGGCAATGAGCAGTTCTTC.

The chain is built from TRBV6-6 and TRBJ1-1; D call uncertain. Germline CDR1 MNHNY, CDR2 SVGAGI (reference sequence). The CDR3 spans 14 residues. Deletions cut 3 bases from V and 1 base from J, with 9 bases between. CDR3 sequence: CASSYEGENTEAFF. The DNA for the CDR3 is TGTGCCAGCAGTTATGAGGGAGAGAACACTGAAGCTTTCTTT.

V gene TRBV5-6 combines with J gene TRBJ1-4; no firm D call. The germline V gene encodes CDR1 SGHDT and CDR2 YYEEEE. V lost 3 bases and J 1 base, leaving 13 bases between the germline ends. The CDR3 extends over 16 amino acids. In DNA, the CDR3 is TGTGCCAGCAGCTCGCGAGCAGGCTTAACTAATGAAAAACTGTTTTTT. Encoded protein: CASSSRAGLTNEKLFF. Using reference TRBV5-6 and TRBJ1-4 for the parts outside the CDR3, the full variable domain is DAGVTQSPTHLIKTRGQQVTLRCSPKSGHDTVSWYQQALGQGPQFIFQYYEEEERQRGNFPDRFSGHQFPNYSSELNVNALLLGDSALYLCASSSRAGLTNEKLFFGSGTQLSVL.

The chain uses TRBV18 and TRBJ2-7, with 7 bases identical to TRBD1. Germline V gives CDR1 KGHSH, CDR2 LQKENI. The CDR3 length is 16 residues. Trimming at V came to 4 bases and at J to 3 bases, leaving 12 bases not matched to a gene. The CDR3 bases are TGTGCCAGCTCACTCGTGAACAGGGGAGCTCGCTACGAGCAGTACTTC. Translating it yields CASSLVNRGARYEQYF.

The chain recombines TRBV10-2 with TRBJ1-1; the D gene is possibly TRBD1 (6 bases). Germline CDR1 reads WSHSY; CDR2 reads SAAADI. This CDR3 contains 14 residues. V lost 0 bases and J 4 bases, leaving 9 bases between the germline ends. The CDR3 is CASSESGAITEAFF. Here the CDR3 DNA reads TGCGCCAGCAGTGAGTCGGGGGCTATCACTGAAGCTTTCTTT.

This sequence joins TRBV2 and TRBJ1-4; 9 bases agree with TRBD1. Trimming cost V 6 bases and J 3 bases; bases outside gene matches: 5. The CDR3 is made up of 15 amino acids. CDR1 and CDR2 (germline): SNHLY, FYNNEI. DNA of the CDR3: TGTGCCAGCAGCGCACAGGGGGCCCCTAATGAAAAACTGTTTTTT. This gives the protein CASSAQGAPNEKLFF.

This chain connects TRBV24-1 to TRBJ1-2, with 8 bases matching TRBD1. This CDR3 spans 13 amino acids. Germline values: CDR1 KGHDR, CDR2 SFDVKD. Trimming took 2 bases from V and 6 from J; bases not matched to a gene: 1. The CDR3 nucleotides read TGTGCCACCAGTGATTACAGGGGGGATGGCTACACCTTC. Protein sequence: CATSDYRGDGYTF.

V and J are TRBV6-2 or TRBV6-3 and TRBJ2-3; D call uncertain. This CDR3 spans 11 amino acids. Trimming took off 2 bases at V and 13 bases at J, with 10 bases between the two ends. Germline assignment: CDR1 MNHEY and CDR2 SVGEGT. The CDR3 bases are TGTGCCAGCAGTTACGGACCAAGCAAGTATTTT. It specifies CASSYGPSKYF.

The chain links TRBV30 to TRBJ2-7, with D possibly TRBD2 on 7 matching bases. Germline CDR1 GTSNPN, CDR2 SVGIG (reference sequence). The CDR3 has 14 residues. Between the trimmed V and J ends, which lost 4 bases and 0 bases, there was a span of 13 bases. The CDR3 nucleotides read TGTGCCTGGACCCCACGGGGGGCCTCCTACGAGCAGTACTTC. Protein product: CAWTPRGASYEQYF.

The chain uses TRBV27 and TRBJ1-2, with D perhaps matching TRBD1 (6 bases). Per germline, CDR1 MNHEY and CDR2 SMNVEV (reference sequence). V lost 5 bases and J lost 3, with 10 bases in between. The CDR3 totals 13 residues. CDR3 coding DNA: TGTGCCAGCAGTAACAGGGCTTACTATGGCTACACCTTC. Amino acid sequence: CASSNRAYYGYTF.

CDR3 nucleotide sequence: TGTGCCAGCAGTTTCGCGCCTAACTATGGCTACACCTTC. Amino acids: CASSFAPNYGYTF. The rearrangement links TRBV27 to TRBJ1-2; D remains unclear. V shed 3 bases and J shed 0 bases, with 5 bases lying between them. Germline V gene data show CDR1 as MNHEY and CDR2 as SMNVEV (reference sequence). The CDR3 loop spans 13 amino acids.

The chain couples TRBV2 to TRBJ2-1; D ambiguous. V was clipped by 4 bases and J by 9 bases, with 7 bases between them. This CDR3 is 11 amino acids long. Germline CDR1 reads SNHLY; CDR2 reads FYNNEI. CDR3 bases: TGTGCCAGCAGTGGTTATAGTGAGCAGTTCTTC. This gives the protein CASSGYSEQFF.

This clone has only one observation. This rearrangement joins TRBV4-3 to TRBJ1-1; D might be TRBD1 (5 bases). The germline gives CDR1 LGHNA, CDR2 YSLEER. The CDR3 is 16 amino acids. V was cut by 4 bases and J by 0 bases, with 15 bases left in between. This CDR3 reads CASSPHTGVLNTEAFF. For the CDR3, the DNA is TGCGCCAGCAGCCCTCATACGGGGGTGCTGAACACTGAAGCTTTCTTT.

The CDR3 sequence: CASSAPDSNQPQHF. CDR3 sequence (DNA): TGTGCCAGTAGTGCGCCTGACTCCAATCAGCCCCAGCATTTT. The V call is TRBV19, the J call TRBJ1-5; no clear D. The V end lost 5 bases, the J end lost 3 bases, and 11 bases lay between the germline ends. CDR1 is LNHDA and CDR2 is SQIVND in the germline V gene (reference sequence). The CDR3 has 14 residues.

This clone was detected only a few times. The chain's CDR3 is CASRTGGRATEAFF. The CDR3 DNA follows: TGTGCCAGCAGAACAGGGGGCAGGGCCACTGAAGCTTTCTTT. J is TRBJ1-1 and V is TRBV7-2; the match to TRBD1 covers 9 bases. This CDR3 spans 14 amino acids. The J segment lost 4 bases and the V segment lost 6 bases, leaving 6 bases of the junction unmatched. In germline, CDR1 is SGHTA, CDR2 FQGNSA.

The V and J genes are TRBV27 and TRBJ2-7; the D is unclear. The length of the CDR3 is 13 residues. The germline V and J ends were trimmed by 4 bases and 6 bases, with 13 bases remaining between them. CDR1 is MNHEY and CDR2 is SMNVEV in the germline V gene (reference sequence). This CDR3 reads CASSSNDPGEQYF. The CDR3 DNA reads TGTGCCAGCAGTTCCAACGATCCTGGCGAGCAGTACTTC.

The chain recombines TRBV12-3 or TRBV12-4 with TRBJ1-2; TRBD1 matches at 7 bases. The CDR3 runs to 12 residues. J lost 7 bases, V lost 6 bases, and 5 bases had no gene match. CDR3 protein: CASSGRGPGYTF. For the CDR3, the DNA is TGTGCCAGCAGCGGGAGGGGGCCTGGCTACACCTTC.

The CDR3 spells CASSRSGVRREKLFF. In DNA, the CDR3 is TGTGCCAGCAGTCGCTCCGGGGTCCGGCGGGAAAAACTGTTTTTT. The V gene is TRBV27, the J gene TRBJ1-4; D is ambiguous. The CDR3 spans 15 residues. V was trimmed by 5 bases and J by 8 bases, leaving 18 bases between them. The germline gives CDR1 MNHEY, CDR2 SMNVEV (reference sequence).

The DNA for the CDR3 is TGTGCCAGCAGCCCCATAGACGGGGGTGGGACTGAAGCTTTCTTT. It translates to CASSPIDGGGTEAFF. V usage is TRBV9 and J usage is TRBJ1-1, with D possibly being TRBD1 (5 bases). Germline loops: CDR1 SGDLS, CDR2 YYNGEE. The CDR3 runs 15 residues. V was trimmed by 4 bases and J by 5 bases, leaving 18 bases between them.

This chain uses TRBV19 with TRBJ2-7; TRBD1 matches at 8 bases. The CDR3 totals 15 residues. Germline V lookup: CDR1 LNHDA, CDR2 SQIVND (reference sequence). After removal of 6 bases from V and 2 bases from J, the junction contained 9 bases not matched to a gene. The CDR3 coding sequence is TGTGCCAGTAGGGTGGAACAGGGACAGGCCTACGAGCAGTACTTC. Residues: CASRVEQGQAYEQYF.

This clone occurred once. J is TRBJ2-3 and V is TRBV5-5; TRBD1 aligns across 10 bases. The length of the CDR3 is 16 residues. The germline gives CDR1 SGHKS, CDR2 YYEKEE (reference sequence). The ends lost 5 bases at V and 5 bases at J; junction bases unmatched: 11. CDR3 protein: CASSNTDRGRGDTQYF. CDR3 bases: TGTGCCAGCAGTAATACAGACAGGGGGCGCGGAGATACGCAGTATTTT.